This TCR beta chain was sequenced during a study of blood T cell repertoires in COVID-19 (TCRdb year 2020). For the study in its entirety: Samples from collaborators originated in the United States, Italy and Spain and spanned both the acute and convalescent phases of COVID-19. The prospective study material was composed of cDNA or gDNA derived from T cells, B-cell-depleted T cells, or PBMCs. Subjects who had been exposed to COVID-19, were actively infected with it, or had recovered from it provided the deeply sampled blood TCRbeta repertoires that made up the dataset. The repertoires were released in a freely available public database intended as a resource for research on the immune response to SARS-CoV-2. The samples were drawn from two sources: the first 160 participants of the ongoing ImmuneRACE study, and 1,200 or so subjects contributed by 6 global collaborators. A de-identified subject ID, COVID-19 status, age in years and sex were almost always included in the sample metadata. HLA class I and class II types, where available, came from metadata supplied by the sample provider rather than from assay-based typing. General findings and caveats noted by the study authors: The quantity of clinical and demographic metadata differed by source and by participant and was supplied without curation.

Its CDR3 holds 19 amino acids, cysteine through phenylalanine. Only CDR3 DNA is held: 57 bases, read in frame from base 1. CDR1 and CDR2 were assigned from the germline V gene as SGHVS and FQNEAQ. Cut back by 4 bases and 5 bases, the V and J ends lie 27 bases apart. The immunoSEQ Assay, a bias-controlled multiplex PCR, was used to amplify TCRbeta CDR3 regions from genomic DNA. The authors' analysis ran thus. The number of nucleated cells in each sample was estimated from the amplification of reference gene primers within the assay. To quantify the absolute abundance of each unique TCRbeta CDR3 rearrangement, sequence reads were collapsed and filtered. Productive Simpson clonality was computed per sample as the square root of Simpson's diversity index over productive rearrangements. As stored in TCRdb, this immuneACCESS dataset retains in-frame rearrangements with V and J assigned. A fraction of the clones does not appear; measured against another copy, unresolved V genes explain less than half of the discrepancy, and the remainder lacks a known reason. Clone size and the V and J calls come from that table; the DNA yielded D and trimming. The sample table lists roughly 190,000 clones, about four fifths of them with a count of one. 11% of the sample is held by the ten biggest clonotypes.

At one collaborating source in Seattle, patients were enrolled during active infection and were followed longitudinally through the course of disease. Collaborating institutions collected whole blood in K2EDTA tubes following their own protocols. For TCRbeta analysis, collaborators shipped samples in one of three forms: frozen whole blood, isolated PBMCs, or DNA extracted from either of those sample types. Concerning this clone: It lacks a known antigen. No much larger clone exists at a distance of one base, and base qualities are not known.

Source material: peripheral blood. Rearrangement joined TRBV7-8 to TRBJ1-3, with the D segment identity uncertain. This clonotype originated in a woman aged 35 to 49 with COVID-19, enrolled during active disease. The nucleotide sequence reads TGTGCCAGCAGCTCGGCCGTTCGCCAAGGCGTCGCAGCGAGAAACACCATATATTTT. This codes for CASSSAVRQGVAARNTIYF.